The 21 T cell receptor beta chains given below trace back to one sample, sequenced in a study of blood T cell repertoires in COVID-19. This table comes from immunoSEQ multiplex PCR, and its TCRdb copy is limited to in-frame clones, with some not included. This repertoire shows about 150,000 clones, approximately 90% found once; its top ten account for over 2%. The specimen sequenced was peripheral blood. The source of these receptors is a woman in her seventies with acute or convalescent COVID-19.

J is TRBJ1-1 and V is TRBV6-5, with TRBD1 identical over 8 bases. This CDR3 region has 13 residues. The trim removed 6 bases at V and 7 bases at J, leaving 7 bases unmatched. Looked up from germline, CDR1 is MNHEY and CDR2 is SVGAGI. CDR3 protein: CASSQQGALEAFF. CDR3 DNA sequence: TGTGCCAGCAGCCAGCAGGGGGCGCTTGAAGCTTTCTTT.

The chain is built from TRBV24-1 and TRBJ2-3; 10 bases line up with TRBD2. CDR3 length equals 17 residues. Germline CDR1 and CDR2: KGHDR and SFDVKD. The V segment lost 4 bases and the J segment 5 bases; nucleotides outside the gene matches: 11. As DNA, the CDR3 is TGTGCCACCAGTGACCCCGCAAGCGGGGGGGCCGGAGATACGCAGTATTTT. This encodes CATSDPASGGAGDTQYF.

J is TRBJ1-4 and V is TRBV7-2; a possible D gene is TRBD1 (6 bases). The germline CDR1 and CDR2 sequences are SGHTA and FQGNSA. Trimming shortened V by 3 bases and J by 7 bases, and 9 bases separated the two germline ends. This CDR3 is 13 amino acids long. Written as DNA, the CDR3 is TGTGCCAGCAGCTTCAGGGGCGGTGAAAAACTGTTTTTT. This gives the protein CASSFRGGEKLFF.

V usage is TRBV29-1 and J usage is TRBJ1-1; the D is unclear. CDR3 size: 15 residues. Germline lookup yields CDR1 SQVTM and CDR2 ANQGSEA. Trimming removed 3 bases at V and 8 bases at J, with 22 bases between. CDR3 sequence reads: CSVDVSGSESAEAFF. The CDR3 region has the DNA TGCAGCGTTGATGTCTCCGGCAGCGAGTCCGCCGAAGCTTTCTTT.

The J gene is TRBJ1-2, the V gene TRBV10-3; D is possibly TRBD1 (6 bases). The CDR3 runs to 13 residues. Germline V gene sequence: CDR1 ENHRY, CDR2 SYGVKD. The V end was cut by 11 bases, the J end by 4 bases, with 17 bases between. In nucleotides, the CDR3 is TGTGCCCTACGGGGGGCGCAGTCCTATGGCTACACCTTC. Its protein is CALRGAQSYGYTF.

CDR3 loop: CASSSRGLGANVLTF. The CDR3 DNA reads TGTGCCAGTAGTAGCAGGGGGCTCGGGGCCAACGTCCTGACTTTC. The chain employs TRBV19 and TRBJ2-6; 8 bases agree with TRBD1. CDR3 length: 15 residues. CDR1 and CDR2 from the germline V gene are LNHDA and SQIVND (reference sequence). V was clipped by 4 bases and J by 4 bases; unmatched bases: 3.

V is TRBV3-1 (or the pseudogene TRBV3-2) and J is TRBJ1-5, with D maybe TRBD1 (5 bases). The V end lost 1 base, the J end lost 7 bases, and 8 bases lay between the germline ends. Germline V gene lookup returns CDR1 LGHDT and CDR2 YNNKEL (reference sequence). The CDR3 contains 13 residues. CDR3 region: CASSQVGHQPQHF. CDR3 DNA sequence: TGTGCCAGCAGCCAAGTGGGGCACCAGCCCCAGCATTTT.

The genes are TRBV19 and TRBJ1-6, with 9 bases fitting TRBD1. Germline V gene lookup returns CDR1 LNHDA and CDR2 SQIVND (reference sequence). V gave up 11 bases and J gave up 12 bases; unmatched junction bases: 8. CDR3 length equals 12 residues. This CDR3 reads CASRTGDKPLHF. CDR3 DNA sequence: TGTGCCTCCAGGACAGGGGACAAACCCCTCCACTTT.

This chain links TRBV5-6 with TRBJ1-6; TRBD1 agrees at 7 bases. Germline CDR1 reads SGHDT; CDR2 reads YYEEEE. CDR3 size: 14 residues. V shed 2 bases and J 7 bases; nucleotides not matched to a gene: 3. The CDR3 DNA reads TGTGCCAGCAGCTTACCAGGGGGGAATTCACCCCTCCACTTT. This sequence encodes CASSLPGGNSPLHF.

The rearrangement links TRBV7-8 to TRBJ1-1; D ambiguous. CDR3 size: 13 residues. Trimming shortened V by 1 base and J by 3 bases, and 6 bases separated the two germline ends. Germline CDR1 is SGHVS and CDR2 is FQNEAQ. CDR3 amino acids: CASSLVRDTEAFF. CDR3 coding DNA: TGTGCCAGCAGCTTAGTTCGGGACACTGAAGCTTTCTTT.

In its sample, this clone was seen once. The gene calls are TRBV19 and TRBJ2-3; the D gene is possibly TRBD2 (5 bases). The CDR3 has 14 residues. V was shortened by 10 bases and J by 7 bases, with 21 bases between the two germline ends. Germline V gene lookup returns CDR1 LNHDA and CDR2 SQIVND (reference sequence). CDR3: CATSQRQALYTQYF. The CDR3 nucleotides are TGTGCCACCTCCCAGCGGCAGGCCCTATATACGCAGTATTTT.

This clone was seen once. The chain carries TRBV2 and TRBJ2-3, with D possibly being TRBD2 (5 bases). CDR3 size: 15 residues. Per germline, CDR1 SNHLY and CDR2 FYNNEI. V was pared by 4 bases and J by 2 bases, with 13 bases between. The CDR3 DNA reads TGTGCCAGCAGTGCGTTCGGGGTCTTCACAGATACGCAGTATTTT. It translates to CASSAFGVFTDTQYF.

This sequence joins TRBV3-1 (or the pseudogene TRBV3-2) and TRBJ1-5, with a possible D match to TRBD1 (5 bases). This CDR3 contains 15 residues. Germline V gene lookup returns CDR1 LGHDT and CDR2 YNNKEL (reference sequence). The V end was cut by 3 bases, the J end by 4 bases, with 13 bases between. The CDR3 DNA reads TGTGCCAGCAGCCAGGGAGGGGTTGGGAATCAGCCCCAGCATTTT. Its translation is CASSQGGVGNQPQHF.

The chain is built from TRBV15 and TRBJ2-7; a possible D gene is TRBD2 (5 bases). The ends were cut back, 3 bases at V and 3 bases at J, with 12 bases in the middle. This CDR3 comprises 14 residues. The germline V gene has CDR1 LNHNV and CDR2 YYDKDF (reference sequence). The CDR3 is CATSREDGLYEQYF. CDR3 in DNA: TGTGCCACCAGCAGGGAGGACGGACTCTACGAGCAGTACTTC.

In DNA form, the CDR3 reads TGTGCCAGCAGCCTGCAATGGAGACGGCCGTATGAGCAGTTCTTC. Protein sequence: CASSLQWRRPYEQFF. The rearrangement uses TRBV28 and TRBJ2-1; D gene ambiguous. This CDR3 region has 15 residues. The V gene's germline CDR1 is MDHEN and CDR2 SYDVKM. Between the trimmed V and J ends, which lost 6 bases and 8 bases, there was a span of 20 bases.

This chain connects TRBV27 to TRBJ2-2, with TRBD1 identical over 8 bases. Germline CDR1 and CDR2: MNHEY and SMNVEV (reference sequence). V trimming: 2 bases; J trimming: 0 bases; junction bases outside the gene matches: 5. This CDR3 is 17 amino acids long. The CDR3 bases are TGTGCCAGCAGTTTAATCGGGACAGGCGCGAACACCGGGGAGCTGTTTTTT. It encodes CASSLIGTGANTGELFF.

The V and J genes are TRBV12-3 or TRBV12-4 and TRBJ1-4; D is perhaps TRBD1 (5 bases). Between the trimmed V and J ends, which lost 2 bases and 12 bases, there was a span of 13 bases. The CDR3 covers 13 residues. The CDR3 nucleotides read TGTGCCAGCAGTTTAAGCGCTGCGGGGCAACTGTTTTTT. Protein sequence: CASSLSAAGQLFF.

The CDR3 is CASSQDLGTGRTYGYTF. CDR3 nucleotides: TGTGCCAGCAGCCAAGATCTCGGGACAGGGAGAACCTATGGCTACACCTTC. This chain links TRBV3-1 (or the pseudogene TRBV3-2) with TRBJ1-2, with 9 bases that match TRBD1. The CDR3 has 17 amino acids. CDR1 and CDR2 (germline): LGHDT, YNNKEL (reference sequence). V lost 0 bases and J lost 4; bases outside the gene matches: 9.

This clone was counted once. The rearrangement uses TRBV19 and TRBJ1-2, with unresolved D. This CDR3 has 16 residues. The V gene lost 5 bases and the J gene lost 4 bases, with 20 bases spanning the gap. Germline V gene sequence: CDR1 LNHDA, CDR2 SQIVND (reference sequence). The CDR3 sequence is CASSFPGSYNTYGYTF. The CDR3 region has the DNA TGTGCCAGTAGTTTCCCTGGTAGTTATAATACCTATGGCTACACCTTC.

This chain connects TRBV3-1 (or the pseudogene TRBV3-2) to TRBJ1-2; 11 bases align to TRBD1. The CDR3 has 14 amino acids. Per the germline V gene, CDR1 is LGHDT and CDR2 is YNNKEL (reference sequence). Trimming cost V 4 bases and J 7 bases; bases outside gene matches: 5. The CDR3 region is CASSRGQGAPGYTF. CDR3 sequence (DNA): TGTGCCAGCAGCCGAGGACAGGGGGCGCCTGGCTACACCTTC.

CDR3 region: CATSDLQGDQETQYF. The CDR3 DNA reads as TGTGCCACCAGTGATTTACAGGGTGATCAGGAGACCCAGTACTTC. This chain connects TRBV24-1 to TRBJ2-5; the D gene is possibly TRBD1 (6 bases). The CDR3 has 15 residues. The V gene's germline CDR1 is KGHDR and CDR2 SFDVKD. Trimming pared 1 base from V and 5 bases from J, leaving 13 bases between.